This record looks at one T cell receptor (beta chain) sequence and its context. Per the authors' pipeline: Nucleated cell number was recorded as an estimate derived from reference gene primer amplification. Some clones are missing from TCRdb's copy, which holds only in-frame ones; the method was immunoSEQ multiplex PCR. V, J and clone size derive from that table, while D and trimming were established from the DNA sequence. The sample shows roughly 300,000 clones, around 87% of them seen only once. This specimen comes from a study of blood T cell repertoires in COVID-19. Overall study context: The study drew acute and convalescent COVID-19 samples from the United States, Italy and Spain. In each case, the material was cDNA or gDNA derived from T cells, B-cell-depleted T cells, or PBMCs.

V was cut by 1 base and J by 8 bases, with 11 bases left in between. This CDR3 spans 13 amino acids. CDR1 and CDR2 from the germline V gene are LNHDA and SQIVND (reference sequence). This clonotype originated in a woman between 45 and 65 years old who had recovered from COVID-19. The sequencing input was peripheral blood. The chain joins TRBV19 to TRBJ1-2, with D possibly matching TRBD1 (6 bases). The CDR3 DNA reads TGTGCCAGTAGTATAGCAACAGGGATCGGCTACACCTTC. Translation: CASSIATGIGYTF.